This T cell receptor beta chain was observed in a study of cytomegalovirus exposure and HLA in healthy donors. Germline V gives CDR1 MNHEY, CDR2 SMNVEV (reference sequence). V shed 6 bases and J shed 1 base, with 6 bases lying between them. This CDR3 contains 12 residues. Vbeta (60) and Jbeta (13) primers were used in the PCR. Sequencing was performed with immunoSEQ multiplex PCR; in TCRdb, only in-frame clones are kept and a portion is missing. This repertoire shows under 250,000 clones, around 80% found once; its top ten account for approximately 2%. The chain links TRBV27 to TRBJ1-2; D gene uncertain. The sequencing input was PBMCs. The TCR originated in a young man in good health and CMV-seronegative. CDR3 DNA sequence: TGTGCCAGCAGAGAGAATAACTATGGCTACACCTTC. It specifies CASRENNYGYTF.